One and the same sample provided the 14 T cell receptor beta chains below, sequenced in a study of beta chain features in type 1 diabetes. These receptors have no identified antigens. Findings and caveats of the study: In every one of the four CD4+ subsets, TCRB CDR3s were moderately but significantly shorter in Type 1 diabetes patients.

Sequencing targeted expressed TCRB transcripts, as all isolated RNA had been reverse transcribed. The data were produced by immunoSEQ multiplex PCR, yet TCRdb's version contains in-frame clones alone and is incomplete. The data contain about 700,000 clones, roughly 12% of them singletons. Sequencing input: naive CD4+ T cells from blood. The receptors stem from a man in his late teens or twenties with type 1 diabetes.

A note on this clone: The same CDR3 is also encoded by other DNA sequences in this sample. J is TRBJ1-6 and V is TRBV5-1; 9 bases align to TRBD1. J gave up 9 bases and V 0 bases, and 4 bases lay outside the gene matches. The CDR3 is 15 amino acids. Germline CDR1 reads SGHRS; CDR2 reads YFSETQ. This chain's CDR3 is CASSLEGQGGSPLHF. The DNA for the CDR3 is TGCGCCAGCAGCTTGGAGGGACAGGGAGGTTCACCCCTCCACTTT.

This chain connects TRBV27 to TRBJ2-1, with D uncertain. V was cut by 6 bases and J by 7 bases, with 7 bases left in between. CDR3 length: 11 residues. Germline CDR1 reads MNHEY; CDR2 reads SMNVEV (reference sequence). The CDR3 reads CASSVLNEQFF. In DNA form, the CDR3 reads TGTGCCAGCAGCGTTCTAAATGAGCAGTTCTTC.

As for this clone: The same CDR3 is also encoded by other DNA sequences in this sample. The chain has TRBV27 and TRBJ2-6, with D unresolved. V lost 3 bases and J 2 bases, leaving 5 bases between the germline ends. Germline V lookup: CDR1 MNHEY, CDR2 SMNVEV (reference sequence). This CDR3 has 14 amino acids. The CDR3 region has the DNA TGTGCCAGCAGTTTCGGGCCTGGGGCCAACGTCCTGACTTTC. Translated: CASSFGPGANVLTF.

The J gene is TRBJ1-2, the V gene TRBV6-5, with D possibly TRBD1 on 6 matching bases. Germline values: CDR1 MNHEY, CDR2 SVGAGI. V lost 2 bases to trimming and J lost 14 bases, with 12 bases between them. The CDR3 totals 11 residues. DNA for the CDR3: TGTGCCAGCAGTTACGGGGGGCCCGCGACCTTC. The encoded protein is CASSYGGPATF.

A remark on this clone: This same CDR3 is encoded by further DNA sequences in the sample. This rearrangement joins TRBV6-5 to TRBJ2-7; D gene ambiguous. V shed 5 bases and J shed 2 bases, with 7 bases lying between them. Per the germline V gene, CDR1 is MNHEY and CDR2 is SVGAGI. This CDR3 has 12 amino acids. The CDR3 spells CASSDGPYEQYF. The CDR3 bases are TGTGCCAGCAGTGACGGACCCTACGAGCAGTACTTC.

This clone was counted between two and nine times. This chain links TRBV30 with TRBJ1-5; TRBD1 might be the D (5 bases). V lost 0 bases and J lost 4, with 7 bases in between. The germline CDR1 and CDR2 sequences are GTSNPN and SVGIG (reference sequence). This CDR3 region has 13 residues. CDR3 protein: CAWSVQVNQPQHF. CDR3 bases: TGTGCCTGGAGTGTACAGGTTAATCAGCCCCAGCATTTT.

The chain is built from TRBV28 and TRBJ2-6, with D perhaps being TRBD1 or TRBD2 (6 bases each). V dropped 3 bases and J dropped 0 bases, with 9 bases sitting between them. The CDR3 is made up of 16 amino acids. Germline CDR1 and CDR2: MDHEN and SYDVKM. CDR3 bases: TGTGCCAGCAGTTTGGGGGGCCTCTCTGGGGCCAACGTCCTGACTTTC. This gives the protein CASSLGGLSGANVLTF. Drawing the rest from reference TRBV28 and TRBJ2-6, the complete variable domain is DVKVTQSSRYLVKRTGEKVFLECVQDMDHENMFWYRQDPGLGLRLIYFSYDVKMKEKGDIPEGYSVSREKKERFSLILESASTNQTSMYLCASSLGGLSGANVLTFGAGSRLTVL.

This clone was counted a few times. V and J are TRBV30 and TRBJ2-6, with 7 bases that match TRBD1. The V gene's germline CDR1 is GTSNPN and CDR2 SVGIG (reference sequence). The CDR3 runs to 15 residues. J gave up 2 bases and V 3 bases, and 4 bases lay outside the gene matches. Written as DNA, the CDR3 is TGTGCCTGGAGGACAGGGACCGCTGGGGCCAACGTCCTGACTTTC. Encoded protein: CAWRTGTAGANVLTF. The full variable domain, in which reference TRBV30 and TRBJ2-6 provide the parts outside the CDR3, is SQTIHQWPATLVQPVGSPLSLECTVEGTSNPNLYWYRQAAGRGLQLLFYSVGIGQISSEVPQNLSASRPQDRQFILSSKKLLLSDSGFYLCAWRTGTAGANVLTFGAGSRLTVL.

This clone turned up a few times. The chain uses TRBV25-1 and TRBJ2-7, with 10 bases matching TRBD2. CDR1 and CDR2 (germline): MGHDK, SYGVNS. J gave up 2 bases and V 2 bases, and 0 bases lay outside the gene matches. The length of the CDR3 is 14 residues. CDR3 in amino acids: CASSESGGAYEQYF. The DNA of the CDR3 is TGTGCCAGCAGTGAAAGCGGGGGGGCCTACGAGCAGTACTTC.

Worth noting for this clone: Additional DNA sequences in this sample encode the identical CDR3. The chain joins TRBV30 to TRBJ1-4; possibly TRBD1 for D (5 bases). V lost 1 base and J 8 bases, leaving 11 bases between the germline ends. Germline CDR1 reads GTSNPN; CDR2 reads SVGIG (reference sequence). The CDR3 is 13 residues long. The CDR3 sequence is CAWSGQGGEKLFF. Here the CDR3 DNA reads TGTGCCTGGAGTGGGCAGGGTGGGGAAAAACTGTTTTTT.

DNA of the CDR3: TGTGCCATCAGTGATAGAGAAGATACGCAGTATTTT. Residues: CAISDREDTQYF. The chain has TRBV10-3 and TRBJ2-3; D not certain. Trimming removed 3 bases at V and 5 bases at J, with 6 bases between. Germline values: CDR1 ENHRY, CDR2 SYGVKD. This CDR3 spans 12 amino acids.

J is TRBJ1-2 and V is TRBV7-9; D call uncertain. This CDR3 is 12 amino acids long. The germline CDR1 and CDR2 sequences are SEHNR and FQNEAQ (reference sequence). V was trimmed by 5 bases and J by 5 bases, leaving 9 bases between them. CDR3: CASSGGRYGYTF. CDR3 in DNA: TGTGCCAGCAGCGGAGGAAGGTATGGCTACACCTTC.

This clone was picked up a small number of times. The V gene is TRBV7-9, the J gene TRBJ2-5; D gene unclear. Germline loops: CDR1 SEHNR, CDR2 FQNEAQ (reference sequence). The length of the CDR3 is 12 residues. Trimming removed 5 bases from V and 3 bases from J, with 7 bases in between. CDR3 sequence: CASSLTEETQYF. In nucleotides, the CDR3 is TGTGCCAGCAGCCTTACTGAAGAGACCCAGTACTTC. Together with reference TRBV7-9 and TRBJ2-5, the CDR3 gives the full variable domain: DTGVSQNPRHKITKRGQNVTFRCDPISEHNRLYWYRQTLGQGPEFLTYFQNEAQLEKSRLLSDRFSAERPKGSFSTLEIQRTEQGDSAMYLCASSLTEETQYFGPGTRLLVL.

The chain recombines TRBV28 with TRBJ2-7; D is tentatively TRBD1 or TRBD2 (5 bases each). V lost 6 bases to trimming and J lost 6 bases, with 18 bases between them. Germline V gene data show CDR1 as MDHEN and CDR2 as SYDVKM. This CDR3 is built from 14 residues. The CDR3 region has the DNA TGTGCCAGCAGAGCAGGGAGCCCCGAGGGCGAGCAGTACTTC. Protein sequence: CASRAGSPEGEQYF.